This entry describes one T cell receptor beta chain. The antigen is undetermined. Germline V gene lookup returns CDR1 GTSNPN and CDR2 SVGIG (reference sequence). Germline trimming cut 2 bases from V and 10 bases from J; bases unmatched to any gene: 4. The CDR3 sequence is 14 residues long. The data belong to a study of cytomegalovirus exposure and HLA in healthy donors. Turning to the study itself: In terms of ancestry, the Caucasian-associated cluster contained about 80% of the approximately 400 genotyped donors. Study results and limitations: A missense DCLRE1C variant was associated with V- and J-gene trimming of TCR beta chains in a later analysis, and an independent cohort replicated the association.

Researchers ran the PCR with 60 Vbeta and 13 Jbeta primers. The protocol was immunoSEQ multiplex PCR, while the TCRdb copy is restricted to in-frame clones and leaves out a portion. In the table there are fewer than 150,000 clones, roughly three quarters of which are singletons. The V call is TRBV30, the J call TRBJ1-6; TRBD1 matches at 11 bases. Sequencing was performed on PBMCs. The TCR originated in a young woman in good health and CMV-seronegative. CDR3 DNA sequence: TGTGCCTGGAGTCCCGGGACAGGGGGGTCACCCCTCCACTTT. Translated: CAWSPGTGGSPLHF. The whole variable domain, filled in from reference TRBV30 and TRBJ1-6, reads SQTIHQWPATLVQPVGSPLSLECTVEGTSNPNLYWYRQAAGRGLQLLFYSVGIGQISSEVPQNLSASRPQDRQFILSSKKLLLSDSGFYLCAWSPGTGGSPLHFGNGTRLTVT.